The rows below give T cell receptor beta chains drawn from one sample of a study of T cell responses to AZD1222 COVID-19 vaccine. Some clones are missing from TCRdb's copy, which holds only in-frame ones; the method was immunoSEQ multiplex PCR. This sample yields around 100,000 clones, of which nearly 95% are seen a single time; about 5% belongs to the top ten. The material was peripheral blood, obtained on day 0 of AZD1222 vaccination. Receptors originate from an adult in good health. The CDR3 runs from the conserved cysteine through the conserved F or W. The D gene is left open where the match is weak. The size of a clone is reported for some rows only, either as once, few or many, or as a class for expanded clones.

NA | TRBJ2-1 | TRBV28 | NA | 11 | TGTGCCAGCAGAGACTACAATGAGCAGTTCTTC | CASRDYNEQFF
NA | TRBJ1-2 | TRBV28 | NA | 14 | TGTGCCAGCAGTTCCCTGGGACGGAACTATGGCTACACCTTC | CASSSLGRNYGYTF
TRBD1 | TRBJ2-7 | TRBV27 | NA | 16 | TGTGCCAGCAGTTTATCTGGGACAGGGTTTCGCTACGAGCAGTACTTC | CASSLSGTGFRYEQYF
TRBD1 | TRBJ1-5 | TRBV15 | NA | 16 | TGTGCCACCAGCAGAGACATCGGACAGGGTTATTGGCCCCAGCATTTT | CATSRDIGQGYWPQHF
TRBD1 | TRBJ2-7 | TRBV13 | NA | 14 | TGTGCCAGCACCCTGGGACAGGGATACTACGAGCAGTACTTC | CASTLGQGYYEQYF
TRBD1 | TRBJ1-1 | TRBV7-3 | NA | 15 | TGTGCCAGCAGCTCCACCGGGACAGGAAACACTGAAGCTTTCTTT | CASSSTGTGNTEAFF
NA | TRBJ1-1 | TRBV27 | NA | 16 | TGTGCCAGCACCGCGCCCGGACAGTCCTTTAACACTGAAGCTTTCTTT | CASTAPGQSFNTEAFF
TRBD2 | TRBJ2-6 | TRBV19 | NA | 16 | TGTGCCAGTAGTGGGACTAGCGGCTCTGGGGCCAACGTCCTGACTTTC | CASSGTSGSGANVLTF
NA | TRBJ2-3 | TRBV21-1 | NA | 15 | TGTGCCAGCAGCGAAAAGCGGACTAGCACAGATACGCAGTATTTT | CASSEKRTSTDTQYF
TRBD2 | TRBJ2-1 | TRBV6-6 | NA | 14 | TGTGCCAGCAAGCTCAGCGGGGATCTCAATGAGCAGTTCTTC | CASKLSGDLNEQFF
NA | TRBJ2-1 | TRBV27 | NA | 14 | TGTGCCAGCAGCCCTAGATGGGGGACGGATGAGCAGTTCTTC | CASSPRWGTDEQFF
TRBD1 | TRBJ2-7 | TRBV18 | NA | 13 | TGTGCCAGCTCACTCCGGGACAGGGGCGAGCAGTACTTC | CASSLRDRGEQYF
TRBD1 | TRBJ2-5 | TRBV5-1 | once | 18 | TGCGCCAGCAGCTTTCCCGGGACAGGGGGCATATTGCCGGAGACCCAGTACTTC | CASSFPGTGGILPETQYF
NA | TRBJ2-2 | TRBV3-1/TRBV3-2 | NA | 15 | TGTGCCAGCAGCCAAGAAGGGCCGAACACCGGGGAGCTGTTTTTT | CASSQEGPNTGELFF
TRBD1 | TRBJ2-5 | TRBV27 | NA | 15 | TGTGCCAGCAGCGGACGGACAGGGGGTGTGGAGACCCAGTACTTC | CASSGRTGGVETQYF
NA | TRBJ2-7 | TRBV7-9 | NA | 11 | TGTGCCAGCAGCTTAGCGGGCGAGCAGTACTTC | CASSLAGEQYF
NA | TRBJ1-3 | TRBV9 | NA | 16 | TGTGCCAGCAGCAGACAGACTGGACTCTCTGGAAACACCATATATTTT | CASSRQTGLSGNTIYF
TRBD2 | TRBJ2-5 | TRBV5-6 | NA | 16 | TGTGCCAGCAGCCTGCTCGGACTAGCGGATGAAGAGACCCAGTACTTC | CASSLLGLADEETQYF
NA | TRBJ2-3 | TRBV5-6 | NA | 15 | TGTGCCAGCAGCCAAGAGGCATACCGCACAGATACGCAGTATTTT | CASSQEAYRTDTQYF
NA | TRBJ1-1 | TRBV11-2 | NA | 14 | TGTGCCAGCAGCTTTGCGACTCGGGGCACTGAAGCTTTCTTT | CASSFATRGTEAFF
NA | TRBJ1-3 | TRBV29-1 | NA | 12 | TGCAGCGTTGGATTCTCTGGAAACACCATATATTTT | CSVGFSGNTIYF
NA | TRBJ2-7 | TRBV18 | NA | 15 | TGTGCCAGCTCACCAAGGACGGGAGAAGCGTACGAGCAGTACTTC | CASSPRTGEAYEQYF
NA | TRBJ1-5 | TRBV6-5 | NA | 12 | TGTGCCAGCAGTCCGGTGGGGGGGCCCCAGCATTTT | CASSPVGGPQHF
TRBD2 | TRBJ2-1 | TRBV5-1 | NA | 14 | TGCGCCAGCAGCGTGACTAGCGGGAACAATGAGCAGTTCTTC | CASSVTSGNNEQFF
NA | TRBJ1-2 | TRBV7-9 | NA | 14 | TGTGCCAGCAGCTCAAGCGGGGGCGATAGGGGCTACACCTTC | CASSSSGGDRGYTF
TRBD1 | TRBJ1-2 | TRBV6-2/TRBV6-3 | NA | 14 | TGTGCCAGCAGTGCCGGGACAGCGAACTATGGCTACACCTTC | CASSAGTANYGYTF
NA | TRBJ1-2 | TRBV3-1/TRBV3-2 | NA | 14 | TGTGCCAGCAGCCAAGAAGGCAGCATCAGTGGCTACACCTTC | CASSQEGSISGYTF
NA | TRBJ1-6 | TRBV7-8 | NA | 13 | TGTGCCAGCAGAATGGACAGTGGCTCACCCCTCCACTTT | CASRMDSGSPLHF
NA | TRBJ2-1 | TRBV5-4 | NA | 14 | TGTGCCAGCAGCTTGAGACTAGACTACAATGAGCAGTTCTTC | CASSLRLDYNEQFF
NA | TRBJ1-1 | TRBV18 | NA | 16 | TGTGCCAGCTCACCTGCAGGGTGGACGATGAACACTGAAGCTTTCTTT | CASSPAGWTMNTEAFF
NA | TRBJ2-7 | TRBV5-5 | NA | 17 | TGTGCCAGCAGCTTGGCCATGTACCGAAGCCCACCCTACGAGCAGTACTTC | CASSLAMYRSPPYEQYF
TRBD2 | TRBJ2-5 | TRBV10-3 | NA | 14 | TGTGCCATCAGTGAGTCGGGACTAGAAGAGACCCAGTACTTC | CAISESGLEETQYF
NA | TRBJ2-3 | TRBV3-1/TRBV3-2 | NA | 15 | TGTGCCAGCAGCCAAGCTTCCAGCGGCACAGATACGCAGTATTTT | CASSQASSGTDTQYF
NA | TRBJ1-2 | TRBV7-9 | NA | 12 | TGTGCCAGCAGCTTTTCTCCAGATGGCTACACCTTC | CASSFSPDGYTF
NA | TRBJ2-2 | TRBV24-1 | once | 14 | TGTGCCACCAGTCGTCGAGGAGGCGCCGGGGAGCTGTTTTTT | CATSRRGGAGELFF